These 10 T cell receptor beta chains originate from one sample sequenced in a study of Ad26.COV2.S vaccination and SARS-CoV-2 variants. Data came from immunoSEQ multiplex PCR; TCRdb stores just in-frame clones and leaves some out. This table holds some 420,000 clones, around 87% found once. The treatment was: some 20 received Ad26.COV2.S at low or high dose, single or two shots; about five received placebo; per-sample allocation not given. Specimens were obtained on day 63 following the first vaccine or placebo injection. The starting material was peripheral blood, obtained in a trial of Ad26.COV2.S vaccine versus placebo. These receptors all stem from a person between 18 and 65 years old who received the Ad26.COV2.S COVID-19 vaccine or a placebo.

The V gene is TRBV10-1, the J gene TRBJ1-4; D is perhaps TRBD1 (6 bases). Trimming left V 6 bases short and J 7 bases short, with 18 bases between. CDR1 and CDR2 (germline): WNHNN, SYGVQD (reference sequence). The CDR3 is made up of 15 amino acids. In nucleotides, the CDR3 is TGCGCCAGCAGACTTAAACAGGGCGGAGGTGAAAAACTGTTTTTT. Residues: CASRLKQGGGEKLFF.

V is TRBV5-1 and J is TRBJ2-5, with D maybe TRBD1 (5 bases). CDR3 size: 15 residues. Trimming pared 0 bases from V and 4 bases from J, leaving 13 bases between. Germline V gives CDR1 SGHRS, CDR2 YFSETQ. DNA of the CDR3: TGCGCCAGCAGCTTGGGGGGTTCAGGGATAGAGACCCAGTACTTC. Residues: CASSLGGSGIETQYF.

J is TRBJ2-7 and V is TRBV3-1 (or the pseudogene TRBV3-2), with 8 bases identical to TRBD2. CDR1 and CDR2 (germline): LGHDT, YNNKEL (reference sequence). With 4 bases clipped from V and 0 bases from J, the junction kept 5 bases outside the gene matches. The length of the CDR3 is 15 residues. CDR3 protein: CASSRSGDSSYEQYF. The CDR3 coding sequence is TGTGCCAGCAGCCGTAGCGGGGATTCCTCCTACGAGCAGTACTTC.

The rearrangement links TRBV6-1 to TRBJ1-4, with 7 nucleotides matching TRBD1. The CDR3 has 15 amino acids. The junction had 8 bases not matched to a gene; V was cut back by 2 bases and J by 8 bases. In germline, CDR1 is MNHNS, CDR2 SASEGT. Here the CDR3 reads CASSEFRGMGEKLFF. DNA of the CDR3: TGTGCCAGCAGTGAATTCAGGGGGATGGGGGAAAAACTGTTTTTT.

This chain joins TRBV6-6 and TRBJ1-1; D remains ambiguous. CDR1 is MNHNY and CDR2 is SVGAGI in the germline V gene (reference sequence). The V and J ends lost 5 bases and 5 bases respectively, with 15 bases between them. This CDR3 spans 14 amino acids. The CDR3 region has the DNA TGTGCCAGCAGTACTCAGACGGGAGGGACTGAAGCTTTCTTT. It specifies CASSTQTGGTEAFF.

This clone has more than one count but fewer than ten. The chain uses TRBV10-1 and TRBJ2-2, with 7 bases identical to TRBD1. This CDR3 region has 14 residues. Germline CDR1 WNHNN, CDR2 SYGVQD (reference sequence). The V and J ends lost 7 bases and 4 bases, in that order; junction bases with no gene match: 6. CDR3 protein: CASIGQVSTGELFF. CDR3 coding DNA: TGCGCCAGCATCGGACAGGTGAGCACCGGGGAGCTGTTTTTT.

This clone appeared once. The chain recombines TRBV5-5 with TRBJ2-3, with D possibly being TRBD1 or TRBD2 (6 bases each). The germline CDR1 and CDR2 sequences are SGHKS and YYEKEE (reference sequence). The CDR3 loop spans 16 amino acids. The germline V and J ends were trimmed by 0 bases and 4 bases, with 15 bases remaining between them. In nucleotides, the CDR3 is TGTGCCAGCAGCTTGGTAACGGGGGCTGCGGCAGATACGCAGTATTTT. Amino acids: CASSLVTGAAADTQYF.

The chain is built from TRBV7-3 and TRBJ2-2; D is perhaps TRBD1 (6 bases). The CDR3 runs 15 residues. Germline CDR1 is SGHTA and CDR2 is FQGTGA. V was pared by 5 bases and J by 4 bases, with 14 bases between. CDR3 in DNA: TGTGCCAGCAGCCTCCAGGGGATCGGCACCGGGGAGCTGTTTTTT. Translation gives CASSLQGIGTGELFF. The whole variable domain, filled in from reference TRBV7-3 and TRBJ2-2, reads GAGVSQTPSNKVTEKGKYVELRCDPISGHTALYWYRQSLGQGPEFLIYFQGTGAADDSGLPNDRFFAVRPEGSVSTLKIQRTERGDSAVYLCASSLQGIGTGELFFGEGSRLTVL.

This chain connects TRBV11-3 to TRBJ2-3, with TRBD1 identical over 8 bases. Germline lookup yields CDR1 SGHNT and CDR2 YENEEA. The CDR3 length is 15 residues. V trimming: 3 bases; J trimming: 0 bases; junction bases outside the gene matches: 2. The CDR3 sequence is CASSLQGASTDTQYF. CDR3 DNA: TGTGCCAGCAGCTTGCAGGGGGCAAGCACAGATACGCAGTATTTT. Variable domain in full (rest from reference TRBV11-3 and TRBJ2-3): EAGVVQSPRYKIIEKKQPVAFWCNPISGHNTLYWYLQNLGQGPELLIRYENEEAVDDSQLPKDRFSAERLKGVDSTLKIQPAELGDSAVYLCASSLQGASTDTQYFGPGTRLTVL.

This clone was seen more than once but under ten times. The chain links TRBV6-2 or TRBV6-3 to TRBJ2-5; TRBD1 or TRBD2 may be the D gene (5 bases each). The CDR3 is 14 amino acids. Per the germline V gene, CDR1 is MNHEY and CDR2 is SVGEGT. V was clipped by 2 bases and J by 2 bases, with 9 bases between them. CDR3 in DNA: TGTGCCAGCAGTTACCAGGGAGAGCAAGAGACCCAGTACTTC. Protein sequence: CASSYQGEQETQYF.